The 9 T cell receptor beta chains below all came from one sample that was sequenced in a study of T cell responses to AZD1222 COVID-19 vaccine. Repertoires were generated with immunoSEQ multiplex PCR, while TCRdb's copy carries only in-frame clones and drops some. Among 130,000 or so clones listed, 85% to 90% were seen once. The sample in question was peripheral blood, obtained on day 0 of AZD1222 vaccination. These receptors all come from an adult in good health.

In DNA form, the CDR3 reads TGTGCCAGCAGCTTTGGAGTAGACTCCTACGAGCAGTACTTC. Translated: CASSFGVDSYEQYF. The chain uses TRBV11-2 and TRBJ2-7; no clear D gene. This CDR3 region has 14 residues. Germline CDR1 SGHAT, CDR2 FQNNGV. V shed 3 bases and J shed 0 bases, with 9 bases lying between them. The full variable domain, its missing parts supplied by reference TRBV11-2 and TRBJ2-7, is EAGVAQSPRYKIIEKRQSVAFWCNPISGHATLYWYQQILGQGPKLLIQFQNNGVVDDSQLPKDRFSAERLKGVDSTLKIQPAKLEDSAVYLCASSFGVDSYEQYFGPGTRLTVT.

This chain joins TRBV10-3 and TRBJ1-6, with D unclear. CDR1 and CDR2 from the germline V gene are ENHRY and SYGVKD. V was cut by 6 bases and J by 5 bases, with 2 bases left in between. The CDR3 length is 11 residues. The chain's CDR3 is CAISNNSPLHF. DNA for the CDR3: TGTGCCATCAGCAATAATTCACCCCTCCACTTT.

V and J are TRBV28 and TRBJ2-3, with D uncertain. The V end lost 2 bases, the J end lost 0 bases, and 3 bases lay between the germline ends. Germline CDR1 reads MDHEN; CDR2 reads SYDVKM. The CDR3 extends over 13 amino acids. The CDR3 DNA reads TGTGCCAGCAGTTTACGTAGCACAGATACGCAGTATTTT. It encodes CASSLRSTDTQYF.

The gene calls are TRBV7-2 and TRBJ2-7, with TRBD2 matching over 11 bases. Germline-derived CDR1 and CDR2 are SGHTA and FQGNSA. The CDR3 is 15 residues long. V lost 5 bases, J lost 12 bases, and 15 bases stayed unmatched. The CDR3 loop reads CASSMLAGGPGARYF. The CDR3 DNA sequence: TGTGCCAGCAGCATGCTAGCGGGGGGACCGGGGGCGAGGTACTTC.

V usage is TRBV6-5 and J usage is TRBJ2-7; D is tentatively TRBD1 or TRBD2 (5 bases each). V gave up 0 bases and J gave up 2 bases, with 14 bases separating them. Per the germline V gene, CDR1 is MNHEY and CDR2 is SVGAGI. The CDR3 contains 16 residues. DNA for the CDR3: TGTGCCAGCAGTTACTCCGCGCAGGGAGTAGCCTACGAGCAGTACTTC. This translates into CASSYSAQGVAYEQYF.

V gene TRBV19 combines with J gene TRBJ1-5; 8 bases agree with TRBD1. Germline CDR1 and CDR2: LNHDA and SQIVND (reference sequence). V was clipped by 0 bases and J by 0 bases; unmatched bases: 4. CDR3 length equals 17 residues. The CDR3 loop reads CASSIETGVYSNQPQHF. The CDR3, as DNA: TGTGCCAGTAGTATAGAGACAGGGGTCTATAGCAATCAGCCCCAGCATTTT.

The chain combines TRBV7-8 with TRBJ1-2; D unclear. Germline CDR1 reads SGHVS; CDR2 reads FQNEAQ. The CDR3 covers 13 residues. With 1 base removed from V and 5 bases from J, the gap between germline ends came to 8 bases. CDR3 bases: TGTGCCAGCAGCTTAGATCAGAGATATGGCTACACCTTC. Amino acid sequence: CASSLDQRYGYTF.

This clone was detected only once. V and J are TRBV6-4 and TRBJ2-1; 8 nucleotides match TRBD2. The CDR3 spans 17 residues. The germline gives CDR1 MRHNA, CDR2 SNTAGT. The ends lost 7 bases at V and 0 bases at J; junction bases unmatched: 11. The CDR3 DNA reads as TGTGCCAGCACCTCGGGACTAGACCTCCCCTCCTACAATGAGCAGTTCTTC. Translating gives CASTSGLDLPSYNEQFF.

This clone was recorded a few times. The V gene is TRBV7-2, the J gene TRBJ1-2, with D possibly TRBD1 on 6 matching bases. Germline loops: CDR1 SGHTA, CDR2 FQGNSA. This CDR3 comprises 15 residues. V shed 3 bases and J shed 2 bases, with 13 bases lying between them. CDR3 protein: CASSFTRGANYGYTF. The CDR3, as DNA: TGTGCCAGCAGCTTTACGAGGGGGGCCAACTATGGCTACACCTTC.